A selection of T cell receptor beta chains follows, all from one sample in a study of naive and memory T cell subsets. TCRdb reanalysed the UMI-ligation and nested PCR reads using MiXCR and keeps one entry per CDR3 protein. The table includes approximately 90,000 distinct CDR3 sequences, approximately 10% detected once. The sequenced sample was naive CD4+ T cells from blood. The origin of the receptors is a human donor in good health. Each CDR3 is given with its conserved first and last residue. Fields, in order: clone size, J gene, D gene, V gene, CDR3 DNA, CDR3 protein. D genes are given only for firm matches. Clone size, where shown, is once, few, many, or a class for clones that have expanded.

clone size: NA
J gene: TRBJ2-7
D gene: NA
V gene: TRBV9
CDR3 DNA: TGTGCCAGCAGCGTAGATAAAAGGAGTCGGATCCCGCCTACACCCCCCTTGTGGCAGTACTTC
CDR3 protein: CASSVDKRSRIPPTPPLWQYF

clone size: few
J gene: TRBJ2-7
D gene: NA
V gene: TRBV6-6
CDR3 DNA: TGTGCCAGCAGTTATGGGTCCCCGAGCTCCTACGAGCAGTACTTC
CDR3 protein: CASSYGSPSSYEQYF

clone size: NA
J gene: TRBJ1-4
D gene: NA
V gene: TRBV7-9
CDR3 DNA: TGTGCCAGCAGCTTGAGGGAGTCAGTCTTAAATGAAAAACTGTTTTTT
CDR3 protein: CASSLRESVLNEKLFF

clone size: few
J gene: TRBJ2-3
D gene: TRBD2
V gene: TRBV30
CDR3 DNA: TGTGCCTGGAGTCGTAGTAGGACTAGCGGGGGGACTGCAGATACGCAGTATTTT
CDR3 protein: CAWSRSRTSGGTADTQYF

clone size: few
J gene: TRBJ2-1
D gene: NA
V gene: TRBV27
CDR3 DNA: TGTGCCAGCAACCTGTGGTTCTTC
CDR3 protein: CASNLWFF

clone size: many
J gene: TRBJ2-5
D gene: TRBD1
V gene: TRBV5-6
CDR3 DNA: TGTGCCAGCAGCTTGGGACAGGGGAGGGAGACCCAGTACTTC
CDR3 protein: CASSLGQGRETQYF

clone size: NA
J gene: TRBJ2-1
D gene: TRBD2
V gene: TRBV5-6
CDR3 DNA: TGTGCCAGCAGCTTCTTTGGGCAGCGGGGTGAGCAGTTCTTC
CDR3 protein: CASSFFGQRGEQFF

clone size: many
J gene: TRBJ2-3
D gene: NA
V gene: TRBV12-3/TRBV12-4
CDR3 DNA: TGTGCCAGCAGTTCGCGGGACACAGATACGCAGTATTTT
CDR3 protein: CASSSRDTDTQYF

clone size: many
J gene: TRBJ2-7
D gene: TRBD1
V gene: TRBV20-1
CDR3 DNA: TGCAGTGCAAGGACTGAAGGGACAGGGTTCGGCGAGCAGTACTTC
CDR3 protein: CSARTEGTGFGEQYF

clone size: many
J gene: TRBJ1-3
D gene: NA
V gene: TRBV7-9
CDR3 DNA: TGTGCCAGCAGCTTAGCGCTGGGGAGATCTGGAAACACCATATATTTT
CDR3 protein: CASSLALGRSGNTIYF

clone size: few
J gene: TRBJ1-4
D gene: NA
V gene: TRBV7-9
CDR3 DNA: TGTGCCAGCAGCTGGCCCTCAGGGGAAGTAGGAGAAAAACTGTTTTTT
CDR3 protein: CASSWPSGEVGEKLFF

clone size: NA
J gene: TRBJ1-4
D gene: NA
V gene: TRBV15
CDR3 DNA: TGTGCCACCTCCCGACAGGCTGCAACTAATGAAAAACTGTTTTTT
CDR3 protein: CATSRQAATNEKLFF

clone size: many
J gene: TRBJ2-5
D gene: TRBD1
V gene: TRBV12-3/TRBV12-4
CDR3 DNA: TGTGCCAGCAGAACAGGGGGCGGCGAGACCCAGTACTTC
CDR3 protein: CASRTGGGETQYF

clone size: few
J gene: TRBJ2-2
D gene: NA
V gene: TRBV19
CDR3 DNA: TGTGCCAGTAGTATCCCCGGGCTAGGGGTGTCCGGGGAGCTGTTTTTT
CDR3 protein: CASSIPGLGVSGELFF

clone size: few
J gene: TRBJ2-7
D gene: TRBD1
V gene: TRBV18
CDR3 DNA: TGTGCCAGCTCATCAAGACAGGGAACGACCTCCTACGAGCAGTACTTC
CDR3 protein: CASSSRQGTTSYEQYF

clone size: many
J gene: TRBJ2-4
D gene: NA
V gene: TRBV6-1
CDR3 DNA: TGTGCCAGCTCAGGGCCGGGGGGCGAAAACATTCAGTACTTC
CDR3 protein: CASSGPGGENIQYF

clone size: NA
J gene: TRBJ2-1
D gene: NA
V gene: TRBV6-1
CDR3 DNA: TGTGCCAGCAGTGATAGGATCAGGGAAGAGCAGTTCTTC
CDR3 protein: CASSDRIREEQFF

clone size: many
J gene: TRBJ1-2
D gene: NA
V gene: TRBV6-6
CDR3 DNA: TGTGCCAGTCGAACCAGAAACTATGGCTACACCTTC
CDR3 protein: CASRTRNYGYTF

clone size: few
J gene: TRBJ2-3
D gene: NA
V gene: TRBV6-1
CDR3 DNA: TGTGCCGTGCGCTACCAAGATACGCAGTATTTT
CDR3 protein: CAVRYQDTQYF

clone size: NA
J gene: TRBJ1-1
D gene: NA
V gene: TRBV2
CDR3 DNA: TGTGCCAGCGGGGGCAGGGAGATATCTGAAGCTTTCTTT
CDR3 protein: CASGGREISEAFF

clone size: NA
J gene: TRBJ1-6
D gene: NA
V gene: TRBV20-1
CDR3 DNA: TGCAGTGCTAGACTCCCCGGGGCCAATCCCCTCCACTTT
CDR3 protein: CSARLPGANPLHF

clone size: NA
J gene: TRBJ2-3
D gene: NA
V gene: TRBV7-2
CDR3 DNA: TGTGCCTTGGGGCGGGGACGCACAGATACGCAGTATTTT
CDR3 protein: CALGRGRTDTQYF

clone size: many
J gene: TRBJ2-6
D gene: NA
V gene: TRBV7-6
CDR3 DNA: TGTGCCAGCAGCCGACAGGACTCTGGGGCCAACGTCCTGACTTTC
CDR3 protein: CASSRQDSGANVLTF

clone size: NA
J gene: TRBJ1-1
D gene: NA
V gene: TRBV6-2/TRBV6-3
CDR3 DNA: TGTGCCAGCAGTTGGGGGAACACTGAAGCTTTCTTT
CDR3 protein: CASSWGNTEAFF

clone size: many
J gene: TRBJ2-7
D gene: NA
V gene: TRBV14
CDR3 DNA: TGTGCCAGCAGCCAAGATACAGGGGAGCAGTACTTC
CDR3 protein: CASSQDTGEQYF

clone size: NA
J gene: TRBJ1-1
D gene: NA
V gene: TRBV7-2
CDR3 DNA: TGTGCCAGCAGCCGCACAGGGAACACTGAAGCTTTCTTT
CDR3 protein: CASSRTGNTEAFF

clone size: few
J gene: TRBJ2-1
D gene: NA
V gene: TRBV12-3/TRBV12-4
CDR3 DNA: TGTGCCAGCAGTGAAGCGGGACAGTATACCTACAATGAGCAGTTCTTC
CDR3 protein: CASSEAGQYTYNEQFF

clone size: many
J gene: TRBJ2-3
D gene: NA
V gene: TRBV28
CDR3 DNA: TGTGCCAGCAGTTTAAAGAAAATCACAGATACGCAGTATTTT
CDR3 protein: CASSLKKITDTQYF

clone size: NA
J gene: TRBJ2-3
D gene: TRBD2
V gene: TRBV5-1
CDR3 DNA: TGCGCCAGCAGCTTTACTAGCGGATACACAGATACGCAGTATTTT
CDR3 protein: CASSFTSGYTDTQYF

clone size: few
J gene: TRBJ2-3
D gene: NA
V gene: TRBV2
CDR3 DNA: TGTGCCAGCAGTGGGGTCTACCCGACAGATACGCAGTATTTT
CDR3 protein: CASSGVYPTDTQYF

clone size: many
J gene: TRBJ2-1
D gene: TRBD2
V gene: TRBV19
CDR3 DNA: TGTGCCAGTAAAAGCGGGAGGATTACCTCCTACAATGAGCAGTTCTTC
CDR3 protein: CASKSGRITSYNEQFF

clone size: NA
J gene: TRBJ1-4
D gene: NA
V gene: TRBV12-3/TRBV12-4
CDR3 DNA: TGTGCCAGCAGTAACACAGATTCCGGAAAACTGTTTTTT
CDR3 protein: CASSNTDSGKLFF

clone size: NA
J gene: TRBJ2-3
D gene: TRBD1
V gene: TRBV7-2
CDR3 DNA: TGTGCCAGCAGCGTACAGGGGAATGGGGGCACAGATACGCAGTATTTT
CDR3 protein: CASSVQGNGGTDTQYF